What follows are 7 T cell receptor beta chains derived from one specimen sequenced in a study of cytomegalovirus exposure and HLA in healthy donors. Use of 60 Vbeta and 13 Jbeta primers characterized the PCR. Clones were sequenced by immunoSEQ multiplex PCR, and TCRdb holds only the in-frame ones, with some missing. The repertoire holds over 95,000 clones, about 74% seen once, with roughly 2.6% in the top ten. Sequencing input: PBMCs. The origin of the receptors is a female donor in good health and CMV-seronegative.

The chain has TRBV4-1 and TRBJ2-1, with 10 bases matching TRBD2. After removal of 4 bases from V and 9 bases from J, the junction contained 9 bases not matched to a gene. Germline-derived CDR1 and CDR2 are MGHRA and YSYEKL. The length of the CDR3 is 15 residues. As DNA, the CDR3 is TGCGCCAGCAGCCTTGAGCGGGGGGGGGTCGGTGAGCAGTTCTTC. Protein sequence: CASSLERGGVGEQFF.

The V gene is TRBV19, the J gene TRBJ1-1; 7 positions agree with TRBD1. CDR3 size: 14 residues. Germline loops: CDR1 LNHDA, CDR2 SQIVND (reference sequence). Trimming cost V 6 bases and J 0 bases; bases outside gene matches: 4. CDR3 bases: TGTGCCAGTAGCCGCACAGGGGTGAACACTGAAGCTTTCTTT. It specifies CASSRTGVNTEAFF. The full variable domain, completed using reference TRBV19 and TRBJ1-1, is DGGITQSPKYLFRKEGQNVTLSCEQNLNHDAMYWYRQDPGQGLRLIYYSQIVNDFQKGDIAEGYSVSREKKESFPLTVTSAQKNPTAFYLCASSRTGVNTEAFFGQGTRLTVV.

The chain carries TRBV15 and TRBJ2-7, with 8 positions matching TRBD2. Trimming at V came to 1 base and at J to 3 bases, leaving 5 bases not matched to a gene. CDR3 size: 15 residues. Germline V gene lookup returns CDR1 LNHNV and CDR2 YYDKDF (reference sequence). The CDR3, as DNA: TGTGCCACCAGCAGAGCGCGGCGGGGGGACTACGAGCAGTACTTC. This sequence encodes CATSRARRGDYEQYF.

There are a few counts of this clone. Other DNA sequences in the same sample also yield this CDR3. The rearrangement links TRBV28 to TRBJ1-4, with D possibly TRBD1 on 6 matching bases. The germline V gene has CDR1 MDHEN and CDR2 SYDVKM. The CDR3 runs to 17 residues. V was cut by 5 bases and J by 0 bases, with 16 bases left in between. Here the CDR3 DNA reads TGTGCCAGCAGTACGGACAGCGTGTTAGCAACTAATGAAAAACTGTTTTTT. This sequence encodes CASSTDSVLATNEKLFF.

This chain joins TRBV6-1 and TRBJ1-1; 7 bases fit TRBD1. This CDR3 comprises 14 residues. Trimming took 4 bases from V and 1 from J; bases not matched to a gene: 3. The germline gives CDR1 MNHNS, CDR2 SASEGT. The chain's CDR3 is CASSGDRANTEAFF. CDR3 DNA sequence: TGTGCCAGCAGTGGAGACAGGGCGAACACTGAAGCTTTCTTT.

Comments on this clone: The junction does not match germline at one end; this may be a read error. CDR3 DNA: TGTGCCAGCAGCGTAGGGTCAGGGGTCAAAGACATTCAGTACTTC. Residues: CASSVGSGVKDIQYF. V is TRBV9 and J is TRBJ2-4; D may be TRBD1 (6 bases). This CDR3 comprises 15 residues. Germline V gene sequence: CDR1 SGDLS, CDR2 YYNGEE. The whole variable domain, filled in from reference TRBV9 and TRBJ2-4, reads DSGVTQTPKHLITATGQRVTLRCSPRSGDLSVYWYQQSLDQGLQFLIQYYNGEERAKGNILERFSAQQFPDLHSELNLSSLELGDSALYFCASSVGSGVKDIQYFGAGTRLSVL.

This clone was seen only a few times. The V call is TRBV5-1, the J call TRBJ2-1, with a possible D match to TRBD2 (6 bases). This CDR3 comprises 13 residues. CDR1 and CDR2 (germline): SGHRS, YFSETQ. V was pared by 3 bases and J by 7 bases, with 11 bases between. The CDR3 loop reads CASSWGLQNEQFF. The CDR3 DNA reads as TGCGCCAGCAGCTGGGGACTTCAGAATGAGCAGTTCTTC. The whole variable domain, filled in from reference TRBV5-1 and TRBJ2-1, reads KAGVTQTPRYLIKTRGQQVTLSCSPISGHRSVSWYQQTPGQGLQFLFEYFSETQRNKGNFPGRFSGRQFSNSRSEMNVSTLELGDSALYLCASSWGLQNEQFFGPGTRLTVL.